These 32 T cell receptor beta chains originate from one sample sequenced in a study of cytomegalovirus exposure and HLA in healthy donors. PCR amplification relied on 60 Vbeta primers (plus 13 Jbeta primers). Repertoires were generated with immunoSEQ multiplex PCR, while TCRdb's copy carries only in-frame clones and drops some. The sample lists around 130,000 clones, about two thirds occurring once. Sequenced: PBMCs. Every receptor here comes from a human donor in good health.

A word on this clone: A read error may account for a junction end that differs from germline. The chain's CDR3 is CAWSDGGDSNEQYF. DNA of the CDR3: TGTGCCTGGAGTGATGGGGGGGACTCCAACGAGCAGTACTTC. This chain joins TRBV30 and TRBJ2-7; the match to TRBD2 covers 7 bases. The CDR3 totals 14 residues. CDR1 and CDR2 from the germline V gene are GTSNPN and SVGIG (reference sequence).

The genes are TRBV9 and TRBJ2-3; 11 positions match TRBD2. Germline loops: CDR1 SGDLS, CDR2 YYNGEE. V trimming: 4 bases; J trimming: 5 bases; junction bases outside the gene matches: 9. The CDR3 is 16 amino acids. For the CDR3, the DNA is TGTGCCAGCAGCCCCCGTAGCGGGAGGGGGATAGATACGCAGTATTTT. Translation: CASSPRSGRGIDTQYF.

V and J are TRBV6-5 and TRBJ2-3; TRBD2 matches at 11 bases. Germline loops: CDR1 MNHEY, CDR2 SVGAGI. Trimming removed 6 bases from V and 8 bases from J; junction bases left unmatched: 7. This CDR3 is built from 14 residues. CDR3 amino acids: CASSRSGREATQYF. In DNA form, the CDR3 reads TGTGCCAGCAGCCGTAGCGGGAGGGAGGCTACGCAGTATTTT.

This clone was detected a few times. This chain uses TRBV5-1 with TRBJ2-1, with TRBD1 as a possible D gene (6 bases). The CDR3 totals 16 residues. The germline V and J ends were trimmed by 0 bases and 1 base, with 11 bases remaining between them. CDR1 is SGHRS, CDR2 YFSETQ, per germline. As DNA, the CDR3 is TGCGCCAGCAGCTTGGAGACAGGCCTGTCCTACAATGAGCAGTTCTTC. Translating it yields CASSLETGLSYNEQFF.

The chain has TRBV19 and TRBJ1-4; D gene unclear. The CDR3 extends over 11 amino acids. Deletions cut 9 bases from V and 8 bases from J, with 10 bases between. Germline V gene sequence: CDR1 LNHDA, CDR2 SQIVND (reference sequence). CDR3 nucleotide sequence: TGTGCCAGCTCGGGTAGGGAAAAACTGTTTTTT. It codes for CASSGREKLFF.

The chain couples TRBV30 to TRBJ2-5; the D gene is possibly TRBD1 (6 bases). The end of the DNA aligns better with TRBJ2-7, so the J call may be wrong. The CDR3 is 13 amino acids. The V gene's germline CDR1 is GTSNPN and CDR2 SVGIG (reference sequence). CDR3 residues: CAWSVQGPGEQYF. The CDR3 DNA reads as TGTGCCTGGAGTGTGCAGGGGCCGGGCGAGCAGTACTTC.

The chain links TRBV5-1 to TRBJ2-5; the D gene is possibly TRBD1 (5 bases). TRBJ2-7 matches the DNA end more closely, so the J call is doubtful. The CDR3 totals 13 residues. Germline CDR1 reads SGHRS; CDR2 reads YFSETQ. The CDR3 protein is CASTQTALYEQYF. The DNA of the CDR3 is TGCGCCAGCACCCAGACAGCCCTCTACGAGCAGTACTTC.

This rearrangement joins TRBV2 to TRBJ2-2, with TRBD2 as a possible D gene (6 bases). Between the trimmed V and J ends, which lost 10 bases and 0 bases, there was a span of 9 bases. CDR3 length: 13 residues. Germline-derived CDR1 and CDR2 are SNHLY and FYNNEI. As DNA, the CDR3 is TGTGCCACCTCGGGAGCGAACACCGGGGAGCTGTTTTTT. Translating gives CATSGANTGELFF. The variable domain in full, completed from reference TRBV2 and TRBJ2-2, reads EPEVTQTPSHQVTQMGQEVILRCVPISNHLYFYWYRQILGQKVEFLVSFYNNEISEKSEIFDDQFSVERPDGSNFTLKIRSTKLEDSAMYFCATSGANTGELFFGEGSRLTVL.

This clone occurred a few times. This sequence joins TRBV27 and TRBJ2-7; D may be TRBD1 (6 bases). Germline CDR1 MNHEY, CDR2 SMNVEV (reference sequence). This CDR3 spans 13 amino acids. Deletions cut 6 bases from V and 1 base from J, with 10 bases between. In DNA form, the CDR3 reads TGTGCCAGCAGGTTGGACAGTTCCTACGAGCAGTACTTC. Translated, it gives CASRLDSSYEQYF.

V and J are TRBV7-2 and TRBJ2-1; TRBD2 matches 14 bases. V trimming: 1 base; J trimming: 3 bases; junction bases outside the gene matches: 2. The CDR3 sequence is 17 residues long. Germline CDR1 reads SGHTA; CDR2 reads FQGNSA. The CDR3 nucleotides are TGTGCCAGCAGCTTAGTTGGGACTAGCGGGGGCTACAATGAGCAGTTCTTC. Encoded protein: CASSLVGTSGGYNEQFF.

This rearrangement joins TRBV28 to TRBJ1-1; 8 bases agree with TRBD1. Germline V gene data show CDR1 as MDHEN and CDR2 as SYDVKM. This CDR3 is built from 18 residues. Trimming at V came to 3 bases and at J to 0 bases, leaving 12 bases not matched to a gene. CDR3 sequence reads: CASSFPQSGGWVNTEAFF. The DNA of the CDR3 is TGTGCCAGCAGTTTTCCACAATCAGGGGGCTGGGTGAACACTGAAGCTTTCTTT.

Here the CDR3 reads CASSPPGGLQNEQYF. The CDR3 DNA reads TGTGCCAGCTCACCCCCCGGGGGACTCCAAAACGAGCAGTACTTC. The chain combines TRBV18 with TRBJ2-7, with TRBD2 as a possible D gene (6 bases). Trimming took 3 bases from V and 5 from J, leaving 17 bases between them. The germline CDR1 and CDR2 sequences are KGHSH and LQKENI. This CDR3 contains 15 residues.

This clone was observed a single time. The genes are TRBV15 and TRBJ1-6; 11 nucleotides match TRBD1. Germline trimming cut 0 bases from V and 9 bases from J; bases unmatched to any gene: 7. The germline CDR1 and CDR2 sequences are LNHNV and YYDKDF (reference sequence). CDR3 length: 17 residues. As DNA, the CDR3 is TGTGCCACCAGCAGAGATGTAGGACAGGGGGCCCTTTCACCCCTCCACTTT. This codes for CATSRDVGQGALSPLHF.

V and J are TRBV15 and TRBJ1-5; 9 bases map to TRBD1. Losses at the gene ends were 8 bases for V and 1 base for J; bases not matched to a gene: 6. The CDR3 sequence is 15 residues long. CDR1 and CDR2 (germline): LNHNV, YYDKDF (reference sequence). The CDR3 DNA follows: TGTGCCACCCGACAGGGGGATCGGAGCAATCAGCCCCAGCATTTT. It codes for CATRQGDRSNQPQHF.

The chain is built from TRBV7-2 and TRBJ2-1, with TRBD2 identical over 10 bases. This CDR3 has 16 residues. The germline gives CDR1 SGHTA, CDR2 FQGNSA. V lost 1 base, J lost 9 bases, and 9 bases stayed unmatched. Here the CDR3 reads CASSLVNSGRFIEQFF. CDR3 in DNA: TGTGCCAGCAGCTTAGTTAATAGCGGGAGGTTTATTGAGCAGTTCTTC.

The CDR3 DNA reads TGTGCCAGCAGTCGCACAGGGACTAGCAATCAGCCCCAGCATTTT. Its protein is CASSRTGTSNQPQHF. This chain joins TRBV6-5 and TRBJ1-5; a weak D match, TRBD1 (6 bases). V lost 5 bases to trimming and J lost 0 bases, with 11 bases between them. Germline CDR1 MNHEY, CDR2 SVGAGI. The CDR3 spans 15 residues.

The chain recombines TRBV5-1 with TRBJ2-1, with 7 bases lining up with TRBD1. The CDR3 is 16 amino acids. Germline loops: CDR1 SGHRS, CDR2 YFSETQ. J gave up 0 bases and V 4 bases, and 7 bases lay outside the gene matches. This chain's CDR3 is CASSKGDSSSYNEQFF. The CDR3 coding sequence is TGCGCCAGCAGCAAGGGGGACAGTAGCTCCTACAATGAGCAGTTCTTC.

The rearrangement links TRBV29-1 to TRBJ2-7, with 10 bases identical to TRBD1. Losses at the gene ends were 7 bases for V and 4 bases for J; bases not matched to a gene: 7. The CDR3 has 13 residues. CDR1 and CDR2 from the germline V gene are SQVTM and ANQGSEA. The CDR3, as DNA: TGCAGCGGCCTATCGGGACAGGGGTACGAGCAGTACTTC. Translating it yields CSGLSGQGYEQYF.

The chain couples TRBV7-2 to TRBJ1-2; D possibly corresponds to TRBD1 (5 bases). Germline CDR1 is SGHTA and CDR2 is FQGNSA. CDR3 length equals 18 residues. With 1 base removed from V and 0 bases from J, the gap between germline ends came to 18 bases. CDR3 region: CASSLGQGSPLANYGYTF. The CDR3 DNA follows: TGTGCCAGCAGCTTAGGGCAGGGTTCCCCTTTAGCTAACTATGGCTACACCTTC.

V usage is TRBV6-1 and J usage is TRBJ2-2; D might be TRBD1 (6 bases). Per germline, CDR1 MNHNS and CDR2 SASEGT. This CDR3 comprises 11 residues. The V end lost 8 bases, the J end lost 5 bases, and 6 bases lay between the germline ends. CDR3 sequence reads: CASGQTGELFF. The CDR3 DNA follows: TGTGCCAGCGGACAGACCGGGGAGCTGTTTTTT.

The chain couples TRBV27 to TRBJ2-5, with D possibly being TRBD2 (6 bases). The V end was cut by 8 bases, the J end by 5 bases, with 15 bases between. CDR3 length: 13 residues. The germline V gene encodes CDR1 MNHEY and CDR2 SMNVEV (reference sequence). Here the CDR3 DNA reads TGTGCCAGCCCCACGGGGGTGACGGAGACCCAGTACTTC. Translation: CASPTGVTETQYF.

V usage is TRBV19 and J usage is TRBJ2-1; D ambiguous. Trimming took 5 bases from V and 14 from J, leaving 19 bases between them. CDR1 is LNHDA and CDR2 is SQIVND in the germline V gene (reference sequence). The CDR3 covers 13 residues. This CDR3 is CASSPSRQQREFF. For the CDR3, the DNA is TGTGCCAGTAGTCCCTCCCGGCAACAACGGGAGTTCTTC.

The chain links TRBV19 to TRBJ2-5; 7 bases are shared with TRBD1. The CDR3 is 13 residues long. V trimming: 7 bases; J trimming: 5 bases; junction bases outside the gene matches: 7. Germline assignment: CDR1 LNHDA and CDR2 SQIVND (reference sequence). The CDR3 is CASTQTGLETQYF. As DNA, the CDR3 is TGTGCCAGTACCCAGACAGGGTTGGAGACCCAGTACTTC.

The sample holds a few counts of this clone. The rearrangement links TRBV19 to TRBJ1-1; no reliable D call. The V end was cut by 7 bases, the J end by 0 bases, with 6 bases between. Germline V CDR1 and CDR2: LNHDA, SQIVND (reference sequence). The CDR3 length is 12 residues. The CDR3 reads CASKDLNTEAFF. In DNA, the CDR3 is TGTGCCAGTAAGGACTTGAACACTGAAGCTTTCTTT.

This clone was seen just once. This chain joins TRBV10-3 and TRBJ2-5; no clear D gene. V dropped 2 bases and J dropped 5 bases, with 12 bases sitting between them. Germline V gene lookup returns CDR1 ENHRY and CDR2 SYGVKD. CDR3 length equals 14 residues. As DNA, the CDR3 is TGTGCCATCAGTGAGATGACGACTGGGGAGACCCAGTACTTC. Encoded protein: CAISEMTTGETQYF.

The gene calls are TRBV14 and TRBJ1-4; D perhaps matches TRBD1 (6 bases). Germline assignment: CDR1 SGHDN and CDR2 FVKESK. The CDR3 spans 15 residues. V was trimmed by 3 bases and J by 8 bases, leaving 16 bases between them. CDR3 sequence reads: CASSHLDRTGEKLFF. The CDR3 DNA is TGTGCCAGCAGCCACCTAGACAGGACGGGGGAAAAACTGTTTTTT.

The CDR3 region is CASSIKQGNEQYF. The CDR3 DNA follows: TGTGCCAGCAGTATAAAACAGGGAAACGAGCAGTACTTC. V is TRBV6-6 and J is TRBJ2-7; tentative D call: TRBD1 (6 bases). This CDR3 contains 13 residues. Germline V gene sequence: CDR1 MNHNY, CDR2 SVGAGI (reference sequence). The V gene lost 5 bases and the J gene lost 5 bases, with 13 bases spanning the gap.

V gene TRBV7-8 combines with J gene TRBJ2-7; the match to TRBD1 covers 7 bases. The V gene's germline CDR1 is SGHVS and CDR2 FQNEAQ. This CDR3 is built from 13 residues. V lost 5 bases and J lost 2; bases outside the gene matches: 3. The CDR3, as DNA: TGTGCCAGCAGCGCAACAGGGGCCTACGAGCAGTACTTC. This codes for CASSATGAYEQYF.

The chain combines TRBV5-4 with TRBJ2-1; 11 bases map to TRBD2. Germline V gene data show CDR1 as SGHNT and CDR2 as YYREEE (reference sequence). The CDR3 totals 15 residues. V dropped 0 bases and J dropped 5; count of bases not matched to a gene: 1. CDR3 loop: CASSLAGLADNEQFF. The CDR3 DNA sequence: TGTGCCAGCAGCTTGGCGGGACTAGCGGACAATGAGCAGTTCTTC.

This chain uses TRBV7-2 with TRBJ2-2; TRBD1 matches 11 bases. Trimming took 5 bases from V and 7 from J; bases not matched to a gene: 9. The CDR3 runs 16 residues. The germline V gene has CDR1 SGHTA and CDR2 FQGNSA. CDR3 sequence reads: CASSKGTGGWGGELFF. Written as DNA, the CDR3 is TGTGCCAGCAGCAAGGGGACAGGGGGTTGGGGCGGGGAGCTGTTTTTT.

V usage is TRBV7-6 and J usage is TRBJ2-3, with a tentative D call TRBD2 (5 bases). Germline V gives CDR1 SGHVS, CDR2 FNYEAQ. This CDR3 region has 14 residues. V gave up 5 bases and J gave up 6 bases, with 15 bases separating them. The CDR3 region has the DNA TGTGCCAGCAGCCCGAGGGTAATCGGGGATACGCAGTATTTT. Protein product: CASSPRVIGDTQYF.

J is TRBJ2-3 and V is TRBV28; TRBD2 is a possible D gene (5 bases). Germline V CDR1 and CDR2: MDHEN, SYDVKM. V was shortened by 8 bases and J by 2 bases, with 20 bases between the two germline ends. The CDR3 has 16 amino acids. The CDR3 spells CASSTSEDFLTDTQYF. In DNA form, the CDR3 reads TGTGCCAGCTCAACCTCCGAGGACTTCCTCACAGATACGCAGTATTTT.